The 23 T cell receptor beta chains below were found in one sample sequenced in a study of T cell responses to AZD1222 COVID-19 vaccine (dated by TCRdb to about 2021). What this sample's time point label stands for: about 28 days (+/-7) after the second vaccine dose. Receptors were amplified or captured by the immunoSEQ multiplex PCR assay. This is the immuneACCESS table as TCRdb keeps it, with only in-frame sequences that have V and J called. A part of the clones is gone; compared with another copy, unresolved V genes explain less than half, and the rest is unexplained. Within this sample are about 180,000 clones, with around 90% of them counted one time only. The ten largest make up around 1.9% of the sample. The sequencing here drew on peripheral blood, taken 28 days after the second AZD1222 dose. Source of these receptors: an adult who received the AZD1222 COVID-19 vaccine.

V and J are TRBV5-1 and TRBJ2-7; D gene uncertain. V dropped 4 bases and J dropped 1 base, with 3 bases sitting between them. Germline CDR1 and CDR2: SGHRS and YFSETQ. The CDR3 contains 11 residues. CDR3 DNA: TGCGCCAGCAGCGCTTCCTACGAGCAGTACTTC. This encodes CASSASYEQYF.

The rearrangement uses TRBV5-1 and TRBJ2-3; 7 bases match TRBD2. Unmatched junction bases numbered 7, after V lost 4 bases and J lost 2 bases. Per germline, CDR1 SGHRS and CDR2 YFSETQ. This CDR3 spans 15 amino acids. DNA of the CDR3: TGCGCCAGCAGCGGTGGGAGGGCCAACACAGATACGCAGTATTTT. Protein product: CASSGGRANTDTQYF.

This clone was seen just once. This sequence joins TRBV7-3 and TRBJ2-3; 7 bases map to TRBD1. Germline trimming cut 1 base from V and 2 bases from J; bases unmatched to any gene: 6. From germline, CDR1 is SGHTA and CDR2 FQGTGA. This CDR3 has 16 residues. The CDR3 protein is CASSLIGQESTDTQYF. The DNA for the CDR3 is TGTGCCAGCAGCTTAATAGGACAGGAGTCCACAGATACGCAGTATTTT.

The chain couples TRBV2 to TRBJ2-1; D unclear. This CDR3 is built from 11 residues. V gave up 7 bases and J gave up 9 bases, with 10 bases separating them. The germline gives CDR1 SNHLY, CDR2 FYNNEI. CDR3 region: CASKEGLEQFF. Here the CDR3 DNA reads TGTGCCAGCAAGGAAGGGCTTGAGCAGTTCTTC. The full variable domain, completed using reference TRBV2 and TRBJ2-1, is EPEVTQTPSHQVTQMGQEVILRCVPISNHLYFYWYRQILGQKVEFLVSFYNNEISEKSEIFDDQFSVERPDGSNFTLKIRSTKLEDSAMYFCASKEGLEQFFGPGTRLTVL.

The genes are TRBV12-5 and TRBJ1-1; 9 nucleotides line up with TRBD1. This CDR3 region has 12 residues. Germline CDR1 reads LGHNT; CDR2 reads FRNRAP. J lost 7 bases, V lost 5 bases, and 2 bases had no gene match. CDR3 loop: CASGPDRGEAFF. CDR3 DNA sequence: TGTGCTAGTGGTCCGGACAGGGGTGAAGCTTTCTTT.

This chain connects TRBV27 to TRBJ1-6; D not resolved. The CDR3 totals 14 residues. In germline, CDR1 is MNHEY, CDR2 SMNVEV (reference sequence). Trimming took off 7 bases at V and 9 bases at J, with 16 bases between the two ends. DNA of the CDR3: TGTGCCAGCAATCCACAGCCCTTTATTTCACCCCTCCACTTT. Amino acids: CASNPQPFISPLHF.

The CDR3 DNA sequence: TGTGCCAGCAGCCTAGGACAGGGGGCGAATCAGCCCCAGCATTTT. Translated, it gives CASSLGQGANQPQHF. V gene TRBV6-1 combines with J gene TRBJ1-5; 11 bases align to TRBD1. CDR1 MNHNS and CDR2 SASEGT come from the germline V gene. The J segment lost 4 bases and the V segment lost 6 bases, leaving 5 bases of the junction unmatched. The length of the CDR3 is 15 residues.

In this sample, this clone turned up a few times. The chain links TRBV9 to TRBJ2-1; the match to TRBD1 covers 9 bases. Germline V CDR1 and CDR2: SGDLS, YYNGEE. The CDR3 has 15 residues. The V gene end was trimmed by 3 bases and the J gene end by 7 bases; junction bases not matched to a gene: 8. The CDR3 spells CASSGTDRGVNEQFF. For the CDR3, the DNA is TGTGCCAGCAGCGGAACGGACAGGGGAGTGAATGAGCAGTTCTTC.

This chain links TRBV6-6 with TRBJ2-3; D is perhaps TRBD1 or TRBD2 (5 bases each). The V and J ends lost 0 bases and 2 bases respectively, with 12 bases between them. The length of the CDR3 is 16 residues. Germline assignment: CDR1 MNHNY and CDR2 SVGAGI (reference sequence). CDR3 amino acids: CASSYSRGGPTDTQYF. For the CDR3, the DNA is TGTGCCAGCAGTTACTCGAGGGGCGGACCCACAGATACGCAGTATTTT.

This clone was seen more than once but under ten times. The chain has TRBV7-3 and TRBJ1-1, with D unresolved. The CDR3 contains 13 residues. The germline CDR1 and CDR2 sequences are SGHTA and FQGTGA. V was trimmed by 1 base and J by 6 bases, leaving 9 bases between them. The chain's CDR3 is CASSLNTRAEAFF. The DNA for the CDR3 is TGTGCCAGCAGCTTAAACACCCGGGCTGAAGCTTTCTTT.

This chain links TRBV15 with TRBJ2-2; D possibly corresponds to TRBD2 (6 bases). Per germline, CDR1 LNHNV and CDR2 YYDKDF (reference sequence). The CDR3 sequence is 16 residues long. The V and J ends lost 0 bases and 3 bases respectively, with 11 bases between them. CDR3 sequence (DNA): TGTGCCACCAGCAGAGAGCGGGGACTGCACACCGGGGAGCTGTTTTTT. Translated, it gives CATSRERGLHTGELFF.

The V gene is TRBV6-5, the J gene TRBJ1-2, with D uncertain. Between the trimmed V and J ends, which lost 7 bases and 7 bases, there was a span of 16 bases. Germline values: CDR1 MNHEY, CDR2 SVGAGI. The CDR3 is made up of 13 amino acids. As DNA, the CDR3 is TGTGCCAGCACCGATAATCACGGGGTTGGCTACACCTTC. It encodes CASTDNHGVGYTF.

The gene calls are TRBV27 and TRBJ2-3, with D perhaps matching TRBD1 (6 bases). Trimming removed 0 bases at V and 6 bases at J, with 16 bases between. The germline V gene has CDR1 MNHEY and CDR2 SMNVEV (reference sequence). This CDR3 is built from 16 residues. CDR3 DNA sequence: TGTGCCAGCAGTTTATCTTTCAGGGGCGGGTGGGATACGCAGTATTTT. Amino acid sequence: CASSLSFRGGWDTQYF.

The CDR3 is CASSVGETEAFF. CDR3 nucleotides: TGTGCCAGCAGCGTGGGCGAGACTGAAGCTTTCTTT. This chain uses TRBV9 with TRBJ1-1, with D unresolved. V dropped 2 bases and J dropped 5 bases, with 7 bases sitting between them. Per germline, CDR1 SGDLS and CDR2 YYNGEE. The CDR3 has 12 residues.

The chain employs TRBV19 and TRBJ1-2, with D uncertain. The CDR3 runs 12 residues. Per the germline V gene, CDR1 is LNHDA and CDR2 is SQIVND (reference sequence). The V end was cut by 7 bases, the J end by 2 bases, with 8 bases between. The CDR3 region is CASTDQNYGYTF. The CDR3, as DNA: TGTGCCAGTACGGACCAGAACTATGGCTACACCTTC.

The chain recombines TRBV11-2 with TRBJ1-3; no clear D. Trimming stripped 4 bases from V and 7 bases from J, with 14 bases between. The CDR3 has 14 amino acids. The germline V gene has CDR1 SGHAT and CDR2 FQNNGV. For the CDR3, the DNA is TGTGCCAGCAGCTCTTGGACGGAAGGGAACACCATATATTTT. It encodes CASSSWTEGNTIYF.

The chain is built from TRBV7-2 and TRBJ1-1; TRBD1 matches 7 bases. V lost 7 bases and J lost 3; bases outside the gene matches: 8. Per the germline V gene, CDR1 is SGHTA and CDR2 is FQGNSA. The CDR3 totals 14 residues. DNA of the CDR3: TGTGCCAGCACCCTGGGCCAGGGGGACACTGAAGCTTTCTTT. Protein sequence: CASTLGQGDTEAFF.

Remarks on this clone: An end of the junction does not agree with germline; a read error may underlie this. The J gene is TRBJ1-2, the V gene TRBV7-9, with D hard to call. Germline lookup yields CDR1 SEHNR and CDR2 FQNEAQ (reference sequence). CDR3 length equals 13 residues. CDR3 region: CAGSLSVDYGYTF. DNA for the CDR3: TGTGCCGGCAGCTTATCGGTGGACTATGGCTACACCTTC.

The chain employs TRBV30 and TRBJ2-6; D might be TRBD2 (6 bases). The ends were cut back, 0 bases at V and 4 bases at J, with 13 bases in the middle. The CDR3 is 16 amino acids. The germline gives CDR1 GTSNPN, CDR2 SVGIG (reference sequence). The CDR3: CAWSVLGRSGANVLTF. CDR3 nucleotides: TGTGCCTGGAGTGTACTTGGGAGGTCCGGGGCCAACGTCCTGACTTTC.

V usage is TRBV5-4 and J usage is TRBJ1-2, with TRBD1 matching 7 bases. In germline, CDR1 is SGHNT, CDR2 YYREEE (reference sequence). Unmatched junction bases numbered 3, after V lost 4 bases and J lost 6 bases. The CDR3 runs 12 residues. The CDR3 protein is CASSPGTDGYTF. The DNA of the CDR3 is TGTGCCAGCAGCCCCGGGACAGATGGCTACACCTTC.

This chain connects TRBV28 to TRBJ2-7, with TRBD1 matching over 7 bases. Germline trimming cut 3 bases from V and 3 bases from J; bases unmatched to any gene: 8. This CDR3 has 15 amino acids. Germline V CDR1 and CDR2: MDHEN, SYDVKM. The CDR3 is CASSLVDRYFYEQYF. Written as DNA, the CDR3 is TGTGCCAGCAGTTTGGTGGACAGGTATTTCTACGAGCAGTACTTC.

This chain uses TRBV24-1 with TRBJ2-1; 10 nucleotides agree with TRBD2. Per the germline V gene, CDR1 is KGHDR and CDR2 is SFDVKD. Unmatched junction bases numbered 5, after V lost 6 bases and J lost 7 bases. The CDR3 sequence is 14 residues long. For the CDR3, the DNA is TGTGCCACCAGTACCAGCGGGGGGGGGAATGAGCAGTTCTTC. It translates to CATSTSGGGNEQFF.

The chain employs TRBV5-4 and TRBJ1-6; 7 positions agree with TRBD1. Germline trimming cut 0 bases from V and 7 bases from J; bases unmatched to any gene: 4. Germline loops: CDR1 SGHNT, CDR2 YYREEE (reference sequence). This CDR3 has 15 residues. The CDR3 DNA sequence: TGTGCCAGCAGCTTGGGGGGGACAGTAAATTCACCCCTCCACTTT. Amino acid sequence: CASSLGGTVNSPLHF.